This T cell receptor beta chain was captured by sequencing in a study of blood T cell repertoires in COVID-19. This clone was observed once. CDR3 length equals 17 residues. V shed 2 bases, J shed 3 bases, and the junction held 8 bases outside the gene matches. CDR1 and CDR2 (germline): MNHNS, SASEGT. Here immunoSEQ multiplex PCR was the method, and the copy in TCRdb shows in-frame clones only, minus some. Among about 240,000 clones, around 87% were seen once, and the ten largest hold 5.5% to 9%. This sequence joins TRBV6-1 and TRBJ1-5, with 9 bases matching TRBD1. The sample taken for sequencing was peripheral blood. The clonotype comes from a woman aged 70-85 years with active or convalescent COVID-19. CDR3 amino acids: CASSERGQGGPNQPQHF. The CDR3 bases are TGTGCCAGCAGTGAAAGGGGACAGGGAGGTCCCAATCAGCCCCAGCATTTT.